Here is one T cell receptor (beta chain) with its context. The clone's antigen remains unknown. It has no much larger one-base neighbor in the sample; base qualities were not kept. The germline V gene sets CDR1 to SNHLY and CDR2 to FYNNEI. From cysteine to phenylalanine, the CDR3 is 14 amino acids long. The kept DNA is CDR3 alone, 42 bases in frame from the first base. Deletion took 3 bases off V and 3 bases off J, with a span of 8 bases between the germline ends. The data belong to a study of shared clonotypes between healthy human individuals (dated by TCRdb to between 2020 and 2021). The study in broad terms: A few men and two women, aged 18 to 49 years, made up the cohort. Per donor, three plates each were used for CD4 naive and CD4 memory, two for CD8 naive, and one for CD8 memory. Leukapheresis yielded between about 0.94 and 8.9 billion PBMCs per donor. To estimate repertoire size and how much clonotype sharing occurs between individuals, the study deeply sequenced the blood TCR repertoires of about 5 healthy adults. To increase sequencing depth and limit assay-specific biases, different laboratories used diverse techniques to prepare libraries and sequence TCR repertoires. Overall study results and their limits: Because the study included a small number of donors, the genetic and exposure-history diversity represented was limited. When several donors were compared, the shared fraction of clonotypes was around 5.1% for naive CD4, 3.5% to 4% for naive CD8, about 2.4% for memory CD4, and roughly 0.43% for memory CD8. Pairwise subsampling led to the expectation that sequencing depth would affect the degree of clonotype sharing among donors. Naive subsets generally had larger estimated clonotype richness than memory subsets did. Compared with non-shared clonotypes, clonotypes shared by all four sorted-subset donors had higher generation probabilities. Even with the large sequencing depth, rarefaction of the sorted-subset datasets indicated that sequencing was incomplete. Sampling was restricted to blood, and TCR repertoires in tissue are likely to differ from TCR repertoires in blood.

TCR CDR3 regions were amplified from genomic DNA by multiplex PCR using the deep immunoSEQ assay. Genomic DNA extracted from each cell subset was distributed evenly over all wells of several immunoSEQ 96-well plates, and each plate served as one replicate. Each replicate PCR for sorted subsets received approximately 200 ng genomic DNA, equal to roughly 30,000 T cell genomes. Purified libraries were quantified with a Qubit 3.0 fluorometer, sized on a Bioanalyzer 2100, and re-quantified with the KAPA Library Quantification kit. Every immunoSEQ 96-well plate was sequenced on a dedicated single-read 150-cycle Illumina NextSeq 550 flow cell. The authors processed their data as follows. Because only junctional sequences without quality scores were contained in the immunoSEQ output, filtering matching that applied to full-length reads could not be performed. Sequences were annotated with PyIR, a Python wrapper for IgBLAST v1.9, and V/J genes and CDR3 were assigned using IMGT germline references. Reads were filtered out if the reads had weak V/J assignments (E-value above 1e-6), no CDR3, stop codons, out-of-frame junctions, or ambiguous translated residues. A V3J clonotype was defined by an identical inferred V gene, J gene, and CDR3 amino acid sequence. The percentage overlap between two repertoires was calculated by dividing the number of shared unique clonotypes by the size of the smaller repertoire. RTK rarefaction, the Chao1 estimator, and Recon v2.1 estimates of unobserved clonotypes were used to assess repertoire richness. Generation probabilities were computed with OLGA for all TCRbeta clonotypes obtained by the gDNA method from a few donors. The source is immuneACCESS, and TCRdb retained only in-frame sequences with V and J called. Part of the clones is not carried over; for the studies checked, unresolved V genes explain less than half of this, and the remainder is unexplained. V, J and clone size were drawn from that table, and D and trimming were deduced from the DNA. The sample table records about 2.3 million clones; 93% of these occur just once. About 0.39% of the sample comes from the top ten.

The donors were healthy, HIV-negative adults who had no recently reported acute infections or vaccinations. Every donor was a Caucasian adult residing in Nashville, Tennessee, USA. Magnetic negative selection was used to enrich CD4+ T cells, after which naive cells were positively selected on CD45RA and the negative fraction became the memory subset. Blood was obtained by leukapheresis, after which PBMCs were separated by Ficoll-Histopaque density gradient centrifugation and cryopreserved in liquid nitrogen vapor phase. Analytical flow cytometry was used to check the purity and quantity of every magnetically sorted T cell population. Genomic DNA was isolated from every sorted fraction and measured by UV absorbance on a Nanodrop 2000c.

The clonotype originates from a man aged 18 to 29 in good health. Some clones in this sample may be carry-over from other donors' samples. The sample comprised naive CD4+ T cells from PBMCs. The cell subset or site label here, explained by the study, means: CD45RA+ positively selected. Here the chain combines TRBV2 and TRBJ1-4; there is no confident call for the D gene. The CDR3 in this case is CASSDVAANEKLFF. The DNA sequence is given as TGTGCCAGCAGTGATGTGGCAGCTAATGAAAAACTGTTTTTT.